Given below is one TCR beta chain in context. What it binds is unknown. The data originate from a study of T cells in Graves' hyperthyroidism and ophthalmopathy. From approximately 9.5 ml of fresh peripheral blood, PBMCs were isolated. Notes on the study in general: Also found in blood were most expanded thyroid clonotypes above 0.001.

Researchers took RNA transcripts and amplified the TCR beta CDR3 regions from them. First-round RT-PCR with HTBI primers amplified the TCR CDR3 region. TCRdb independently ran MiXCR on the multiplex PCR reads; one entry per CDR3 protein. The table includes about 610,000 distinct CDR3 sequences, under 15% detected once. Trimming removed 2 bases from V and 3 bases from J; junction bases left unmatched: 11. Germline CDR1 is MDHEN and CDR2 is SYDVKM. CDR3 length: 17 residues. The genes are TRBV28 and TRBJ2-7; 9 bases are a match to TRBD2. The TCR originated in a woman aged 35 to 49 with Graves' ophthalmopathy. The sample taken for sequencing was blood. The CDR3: CASSLPASGILRYEQYF. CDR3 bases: TGTGCCAGCAGTTTACCTGCTAGCGGGATCTTACGCTACGAGCAGTACTTC.